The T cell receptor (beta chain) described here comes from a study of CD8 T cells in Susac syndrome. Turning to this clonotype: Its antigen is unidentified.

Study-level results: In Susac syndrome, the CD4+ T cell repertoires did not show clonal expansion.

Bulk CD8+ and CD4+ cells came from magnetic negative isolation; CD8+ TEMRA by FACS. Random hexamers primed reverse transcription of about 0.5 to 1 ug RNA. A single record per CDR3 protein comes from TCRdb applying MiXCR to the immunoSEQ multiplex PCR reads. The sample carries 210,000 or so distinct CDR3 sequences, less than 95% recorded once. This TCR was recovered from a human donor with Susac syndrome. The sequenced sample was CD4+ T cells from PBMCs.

CDR3 loop: CASSPSGRLSYGYTF. For the CDR3, the DNA is TGTGCCAGCAGCCCCTCAGGGCGCCTTAGCTATGGCTACACCTTC. V usage is TRBV6-5 and J usage is TRBJ1-2, with D perhaps TRBD1 (5 bases). V dropped 6 bases and J dropped 4 bases, with 18 bases sitting between them. Germline V lookup: CDR1 MNHEY, CDR2 SVGAGI. The CDR3 covers 15 residues.